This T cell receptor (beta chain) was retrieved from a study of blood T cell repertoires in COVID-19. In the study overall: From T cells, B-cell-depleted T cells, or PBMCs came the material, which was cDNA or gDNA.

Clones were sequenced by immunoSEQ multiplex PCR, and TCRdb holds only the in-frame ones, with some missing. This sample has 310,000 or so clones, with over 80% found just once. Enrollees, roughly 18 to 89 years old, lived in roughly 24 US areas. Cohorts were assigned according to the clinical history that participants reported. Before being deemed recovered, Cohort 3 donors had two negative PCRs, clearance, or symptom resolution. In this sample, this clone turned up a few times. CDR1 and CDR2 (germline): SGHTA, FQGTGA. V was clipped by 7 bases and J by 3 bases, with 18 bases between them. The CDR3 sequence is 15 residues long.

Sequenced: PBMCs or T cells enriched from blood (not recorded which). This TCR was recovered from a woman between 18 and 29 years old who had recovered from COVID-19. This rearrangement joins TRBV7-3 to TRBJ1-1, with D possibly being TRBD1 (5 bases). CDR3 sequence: CASTSGGAVDTEAFF. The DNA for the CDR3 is TGTGCCAGCACAAGTGGAGGGGCCGTTGACACTGAAGCTTTCTTT.